The entry below describes one T cell receptor (beta chain). CDR3 length: 17 residues. CDR1 and CDR2 from the germline V gene are LNHDA and SQIVND (reference sequence). Deletions cut 7 bases from V and 2 bases from J, with 20 bases between. This record comes from a study of cytomegalovirus exposure and HLA in healthy donors. As for the study in general: The roughly 130 validation repertoires used the same platform as the approximately 670 first-cohort repertoires (as reported by a later analysis).

Clones were sequenced by immunoSEQ multiplex PCR, and TCRdb holds only the in-frame ones, with some missing. The repertoire consists of approximately 99,000 clones, with roughly 84% occurring once and the leading ten covering roughly 3%. This receptor was obtained from a woman aged 18-30 years in good health and CMV-seronegative. The sequenced sample was PBMCs. This sequence joins TRBV19 and TRBJ2-2; the D gene is possibly TRBD1 (6 bases). CDR3 residues: CASTPQGLLFNTGELFF. CDR3 DNA: TGTGCCAGTACCCCCCAGGGGCTACTCTTCAACACCGGGGAGCTGTTTTTT.